The 17 T cell receptor beta chains below all came from one sample that was sequenced in a study of beta chain features in type 1 diabetes. Notes on the study in general: In every one of the four CD4+ subsets, TCRB CDR3s were moderately but significantly shorter in Type 1 diabetes patients.

Reverse transcription of all isolated RNA meant that expressed TCRB transcripts were sequenced. Assay: immunoSEQ multiplex PCR; the TCRdb copy retains only in-frame clones and omits some. The sample includes 150,000 to 200,000 clones, approximately 8.8% seen only once; the top ten take under 0.85%. These receptors' targets are unknown. The specimen was central memory CD4+ T cells from blood. These receptors were collected from a woman aged 25-40 years with type 1 diabetes.

This chain uses TRBV14 with TRBJ1-3, with TRBD1 identical over 8 bases. The length of the CDR3 is 14 residues. Germline V CDR1 and CDR2: SGHDN, FVKESK. V was clipped by 5 bases and J by 2 bases; unmatched bases: 2. The CDR3, as DNA: TGTGCCAGCAGCAAGACAGGGGCTGGAAACACCATATATTTT. It specifies CASSKTGAGNTIYF. The complete variable domain, with remaining parts taken from reference TRBV14 and TRBJ1-3, reads EAGVTQFPSHSVIEKGQTVTLRCDPISGHDNLYWYRRVMGKEIKFLLHFVKESKQDESGMPNNRFLAERTGGTYSTLKVQPAELEDSGVYFCASSKTGAGNTIYFGEGSWLTVV.

A few counts support this clone. The V call is TRBV11-2, the J call TRBJ1-2; D is unresolved. CDR1 is SGHAT, CDR2 FQNNGV, per germline. The V end was cut by 0 bases, the J end by 7 bases, with 9 bases between. The CDR3 is 13 amino acids. CDR3 residues: CASSLEVRVGYTF. DNA for the CDR3: TGTGCCAGCAGCTTAGAAGTCCGGGTTGGCTACACCTTC.

This chain links TRBV18 with TRBJ1-1; 7 nucleotides align to TRBD1. V lost 1 base and J lost 6; bases outside the gene matches: 2. The CDR3 is 13 amino acids. The germline V gene encodes CDR1 KGHSH and CDR2 LQKENI. CDR3 bases: TGTGCCAGCTCACCACAGGGGGCAGCTGAAGCTTTCTTT. It encodes CASSPQGAAEAFF.

The V call is TRBV5-1, the J call TRBJ2-7; possibly TRBD1 for D (6 bases). Germline CDR1 reads SGHRS; CDR2 reads YFSETQ. V was trimmed by 4 bases and J by 5 bases, leaving 19 bases between them. The CDR3 is 15 amino acids. In DNA form, the CDR3 reads TGCGCCAGCAGCCCTCAGGGGTCAGGGGTGAACGAGCAGTACTTC. Translated: CASSPQGSGVNEQYF.

V is TRBV7-3 and J is TRBJ2-1, with 12 bases lining up with TRBD2. This CDR3 contains 16 residues. V lost 4 bases and J lost 6; bases outside the gene matches: 7. Germline V lookup: CDR1 SGHTA, CDR2 FQGTGA. This chain's CDR3 is CASSSRGLAGTNEQFF. CDR3 bases: TGTGCCAGCAGCTCCCGTGGACTAGCGGGAACCAATGAGCAGTTCTTC.

This clone has only a few counts. The chain carries TRBV28 and TRBJ1-2; weak D call: TRBD1 (5 bases). The CDR3 loop spans 14 amino acids. Between the trimmed V and J ends, which lost 7 bases and 5 bases, there was a span of 17 bases. Germline CDR1 MDHEN, CDR2 SYDVKM. DNA for the CDR3: TGTGCCAGCACTAAAGGGGCTGCACCTTATGGCTACACCTTC. Its translation: CASTKGAAPYGYTF.

There are a few counts of this clone. The rearrangement joins TRBV19 to TRBJ2-1, with 8 bases lining up with TRBD2. The CDR3 runs to 17 residues. With 5 bases clipped from V and 7 bases from J, the junction kept 16 bases outside the gene matches. From germline, CDR1 is LNHDA and CDR2 SQIVND (reference sequence). The CDR3 sequence: CASSLPVFSGSPNEQFF. The CDR3 DNA follows: TGTGCCAGTAGTCTCCCAGTATTCAGCGGGAGCCCAAATGAGCAGTTCTTC.

The chain links TRBV28 to TRBJ2-6; 7 bases are a match to TRBD2. Germline CDR1 is MDHEN and CDR2 is SYDVKM. The J segment lost 0 bases and the V segment lost 4 bases, leaving 9 bases of the junction unmatched. The CDR3 runs to 18 residues. CDR3 nucleotides: TGTGCCAGCAGTTCGGGAGGCGTCACGTTCTCTGGGGCCAACGTCCTGACTTTC. This codes for CASSSGGVTFSGANVLTF.

The rearrangement links TRBV30 to TRBJ1-2; D is undetermined. The V gene lost 4 bases and the J gene lost 0 bases, with 12 bases spanning the gap. The germline gives CDR1 GTSNPN, CDR2 SVGIG (reference sequence). This CDR3 is 14 amino acids long. CDR3 sequence: CAWTRLQTNYGYTF. In nucleotides, the CDR3 is TGTGCCTGGACCAGACTCCAGACTAACTATGGCTACACCTTC.

This sequence joins TRBV28 and TRBJ2-7, with 8 bases fitting TRBD2. The CDR3 covers 14 residues. The germline CDR1 and CDR2 sequences are MDHEN and SYDVKM. Germline trimming cut 4 bases from V and 4 bases from J; bases unmatched to any gene: 6. The CDR3 sequence: CASSSSGSGYEQYF. The DNA of the CDR3 is TGTGCCAGCAGTTCCAGCGGGAGTGGTTACGAGCAGTACTTC.

The V and J genes are TRBV5-4 and TRBJ1-2; 7 bases line up with TRBD1. Germline V gene sequence: CDR1 SGHNT, CDR2 YYREEE (reference sequence). J gave up 6 bases and V 2 bases, and 4 bases lay outside the gene matches. The CDR3 covers 13 residues. The DNA for the CDR3 is TGTGCCAGCAGCTTATGGACAGGCAATGGCTACACCTTC. Protein sequence: CASSLWTGNGYTF. The whole variable domain, filled in from reference TRBV5-4 and TRBJ1-2, reads ETGVTQSPTHLIKTRGQQVTLRCSSQSGHNTVSWYQQALGQGPQFIFQYYREEENGRGNFPPRFSGLQFPNYSSELNVNALELDDSALYLCASSLWTGNGYTFGSGTRLTVV.

The chain couples TRBV18 to TRBJ1-1, with no clear D. The CDR3 runs to 15 residues. The germline gives CDR1 KGHSH, CDR2 LQKENI. Trimming took 0 bases from V and 1 from J, leaving 9 bases between them. CDR3 DNA sequence: TGTGCCAGCTCACCACCGTCCCGGGGGAACACTGAAGCTTTCTTT. It specifies CASSPPSRGNTEAFF.

This chain uses TRBV7-8 with TRBJ2-7; TRBD2 might be the D (7 bases). V lost 4 bases and J lost 4, with 14 bases in between. Germline-derived CDR1 and CDR2 are SGHVS and FQNEAQ. CDR3 size: 14 residues. CDR3 nucleotides: TGTGCCAGCAGCTCCCGGGGGGCCACTTACGAGCAGTACTTC. It yields the protein CASSSRGATYEQYF.

The rearrangement links TRBV7-8 to TRBJ1-2; perhaps TRBD1 as D (6 bases). V lost 4 bases and J lost 2, with 8 bases in between. The germline gives CDR1 SGHVS, CDR2 FQNEAQ. This CDR3 has 13 residues. The CDR3 sequence is CASSSTGNYGYTF. The CDR3 bases are TGTGCCAGCAGCTCCACAGGGAACTATGGCTACACCTTC.

V and J are TRBV30 and TRBJ1-4; D gene ambiguous. Germline V gives CDR1 GTSNPN, CDR2 SVGIG (reference sequence). The germline V and J ends were trimmed by 0 bases and 8 bases, with 13 bases remaining between them. This CDR3 has 14 amino acids. The DNA of the CDR3 is TGTGCCTGGAGTGTACGAGGGCGAAACGAAAAACTGTTTTTT. This gives the protein CAWSVRGRNEKLFF.

The chain links TRBV5-1 to TRBJ2-5; a weak D match, TRBD1 (6 bases). Germline-derived CDR1 and CDR2 are SGHRS and YFSETQ. The CDR3 runs to 15 residues. V was pared by 2 bases and J by 0 bases, with 11 bases between. CDR3 sequence (DNA): TGCGCCAGCAGCTTTCCTAGGACAGACCAAGAGACCCAGTACTTC. Translating gives CASSFPRTDQETQYF.

This clone has a handful of counts. The V call is TRBV9, the J call TRBJ2-5; tentatively, D is TRBD2 (6 bases). This CDR3 region has 15 residues. CDR1 is SGDLS and CDR2 is YYNGEE in the germline V gene. Trimming took off 0 bases at V and 3 bases at J, with 12 bases between the two ends. DNA for the CDR3: TGTGCCAGCAGCGTAGGATCCAGGGAGGAAGAGACCCAGTACTTC. Translating gives CASSVGSREEETQYF.